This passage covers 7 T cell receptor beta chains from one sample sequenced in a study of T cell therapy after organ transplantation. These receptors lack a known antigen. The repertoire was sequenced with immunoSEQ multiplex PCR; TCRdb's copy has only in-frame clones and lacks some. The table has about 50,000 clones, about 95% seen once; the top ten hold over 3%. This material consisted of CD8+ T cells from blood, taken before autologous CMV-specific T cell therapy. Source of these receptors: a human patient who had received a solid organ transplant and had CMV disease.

CDR3 sequence: CASNTGPGDEQYF. CDR3 bases: TGTGCCAGCAACACCGGTCCAGGGGACGAGCAGTACTTC. The gene calls are TRBV6-5 and TRBJ2-7; TRBD1 is a possible D gene (6 bases). CDR3 length: 13 residues. Trimming removed 7 bases from V and 5 bases from J, with 15 bases in between. Germline loops: CDR1 MNHEY, CDR2 SVGAGI.

CDR3 nucleotide sequence: TGTGCCAGCAGACGACAAAGCTCCTACAATGAGCAGTTCTTC. Translated, it gives CASRRQSSYNEQFF. The V and J genes are TRBV27 and TRBJ2-1; D is ambiguous. The CDR3 contains 14 residues. CDR1 and CDR2 (germline): MNHEY, SMNVEV (reference sequence). Trimming cost V 6 bases and J 0 bases, with 9 bases left between them.

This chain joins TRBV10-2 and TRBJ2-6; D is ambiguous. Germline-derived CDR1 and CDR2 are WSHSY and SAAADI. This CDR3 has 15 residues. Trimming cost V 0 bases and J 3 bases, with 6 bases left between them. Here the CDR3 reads CASSESQVGANVLTF. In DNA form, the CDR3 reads TGCGCCAGCAGTGAGTCGCAGGTTGGGGCCAACGTCCTGACTTTC.

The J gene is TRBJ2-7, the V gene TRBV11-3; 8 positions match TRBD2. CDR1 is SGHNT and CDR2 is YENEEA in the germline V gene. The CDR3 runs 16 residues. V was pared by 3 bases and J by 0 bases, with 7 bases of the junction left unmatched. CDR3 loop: CASSLSPGGSSYEQYF. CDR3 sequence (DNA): TGTGCCAGCAGCTTGTCGCCGGGAGGGAGCTCCTACGAGCAGTACTTC.

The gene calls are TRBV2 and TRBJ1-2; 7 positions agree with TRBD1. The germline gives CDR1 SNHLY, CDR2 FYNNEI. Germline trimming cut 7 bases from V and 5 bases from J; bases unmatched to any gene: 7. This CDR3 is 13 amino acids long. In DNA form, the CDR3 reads TGTGCCAGCACCAGGGGGGGGGCTTATGGCTACACCTTC. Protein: CASTRGGAYGYTF.

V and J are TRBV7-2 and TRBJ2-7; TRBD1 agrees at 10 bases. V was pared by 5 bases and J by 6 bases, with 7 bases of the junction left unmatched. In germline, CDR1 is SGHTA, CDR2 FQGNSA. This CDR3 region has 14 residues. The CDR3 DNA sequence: TGTGCCAGCAGCGCCCCCGGGACAGGGGTCGAGCAGTACTTC. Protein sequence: CASSAPGTGVEQYF.

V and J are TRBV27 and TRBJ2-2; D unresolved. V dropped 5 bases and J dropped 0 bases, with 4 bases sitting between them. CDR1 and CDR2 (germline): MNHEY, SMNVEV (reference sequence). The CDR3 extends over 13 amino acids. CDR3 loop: CASSPSNTGELFF. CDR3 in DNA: TGTGCCAGCAGTCCTTCGAACACCGGGGAGCTGTTTTTT.